This T cell receptor (beta chain) was recovered during a study of cytomegalovirus exposure and HLA in healthy donors. The V and J ends lost 4 bases and 2 bases, in that order; junction bases with no gene match: 4. CDR1 and CDR2 from the germline V gene are SGHDN and FVKESK. There are 15 residues in the CDR3. Generated by immunoSEQ multiplex PCR, the TCRdb table keeps only in-frame clones and is missing some. The sample contains roughly 150,000 clones, approximately 86% of which appear only once. The V call is TRBV14, the J call TRBJ2-1, with TRBD2 matching 8 bases. Sequenced sample: PBMCs. The sequence derives from a man aged 30 to 45 in good health and CMV-seropositive. In DNA, the CDR3 is TGTGCCAGCAGCCTCCTAGCGGGCACCTACAATGAGCAGTTCTTC. Protein: CASSLLAGTYNEQFF.